This T cell receptor beta chain was captured by sequencing in a study of OX40 agonist ivuxolimab in advanced cancers. For the study at large: Aged about 20 to 85 with a mean of roughly 65 years, they were approximately 80% male. Three partial responders included one hepatocellular carcinoma patient and two cutaneous melanoma patients. General study points: In CD8+ T cells, expanded clones were on average more numerous than in CD4+.

The data were produced by immunoSEQ multiplex PCR, yet TCRdb's version contains in-frame clones alone and is incomplete. The sample records about 28,000 clones, approximately 88% being singletons. Details on this clone: Antigen unknown.

Trimming took 0 bases from V and 3 from J, leaving 5 bases between them. Germline CDR1 and CDR2: SGHTS and YDEGEE. CDR3 length: 13 residues. Sequenced here: CD4+ or CD8+ T cells sorted from blood, sampled in a trial of the OX40 agonist ivuxolimab. This chain links TRBV5-8 with TRBJ2-3; D gene uncertain. This clonotype originated in an adult with an advanced solid tumor such as melanoma, head and neck, liver or kidney cancer. The CDR3: CASSLDTTDTQYF. The DNA for the CDR3 is TGTGCCAGCAGCTTGGACACAACAGATACGCAGTATTTT.